These 16 T cell receptor beta chains share one sample of origin, sequenced in a study of CD8+ T cells in alopecia areata. Indicated treatment: oral pan-JAK inhibitor, 5-10 mg twice daily. The authors extracted RNA and reverse transcribed it into cDNA as the sequencing template. Assay: immunoSEQ multiplex PCR; the TCRdb copy retains only in-frame clones and omits some. The top ten hold 0.69% of the sample, which has fewer than 250,000 clones, 45% to 65% seen once. The source was CD4+ T cells sorted from blood, collected at week 4, from a patient treated with tofacitinib. The source of these receptors is a human donor with alopecia areata.

The chain uses TRBV19 and TRBJ2-1; D is unresolved. Germline CDR1 LNHDA, CDR2 SQIVND (reference sequence). Trimming pared 9 bases from V and 6 bases from J, leaving 12 bases between. This CDR3 region has 12 residues. The DNA of the CDR3 is TGTGCCAGCGGAAGAGCCGTCAATGAGCAGTTCTTC. Protein: CASGRAVNEQFF.

The chain employs TRBV29-1 and TRBJ2-3; 10 positions agree with TRBD2. Germline V gives CDR1 SQVTM, CDR2 ANQGSEA. With 1 base clipped from V and 4 bases from J, the junction kept 2 bases outside the gene matches. CDR3 size: 14 residues. For the CDR3, the DNA is TGCAGCGTTGAAGCTAGCGGGAGAGCAGATACGCAGTATTTT. It is translated as CSVEASGRADTQYF.

This chain joins TRBV18 and TRBJ2-3; D possibly corresponds to TRBD2 (6 bases). The germline V gene encodes CDR1 KGHSH and CDR2 LQKENI. Deletions cut 3 bases from V and 3 bases from J, with 16 bases between. The CDR3 has 16 amino acids. CDR3 coding DNA: TGTGCCAGCTCACCTGCCGGGACTTCGGGGACAGATACGCAGTATTTT. It specifies CASSPAGTSGTDTQYF.

The rearrangement uses TRBV2 and TRBJ1-5; D possibly corresponds to TRBD1 (6 bases). Germline V gene sequence: CDR1 SNHLY, CDR2 FYNNEI. The length of the CDR3 is 14 residues. Between the trimmed V and J ends, which lost 6 bases and 6 bases, there was a span of 15 bases. The chain's CDR3 is CASSQEGEIQPQHF. CDR3 bases: TGTGCCAGCAGCCAAGAGGGGGAAATTCAGCCCCAGCATTTT.

This sequence joins TRBV6-6 and TRBJ1-1; D is ambiguous. The CDR3 spans 16 residues. Germline V gene sequence: CDR1 MNHNY, CDR2 SVGAGI (reference sequence). V lost 7 bases, J lost 0 bases, and 18 bases lay in between. The CDR3: CASNHGVGAMNTEAFF. For the CDR3, the DNA is TGTGCCAGCAACCACGGGGTCGGAGCTATGAACACTGAAGCTTTCTTT.

Only one count was recorded for this clone. This sequence joins TRBV5-1 and TRBJ2-3; D unclear. This CDR3 has 13 amino acids. Germline CDR1 reads SGHRS; CDR2 reads YFSETQ. The V end lost 3 bases, the J end lost 1 base, and 6 bases lay between the germline ends. This CDR3 reads CASSSTRTDTQYF. DNA of the CDR3: TGCGCCAGCAGCTCGACCCGCACAGATACGCAGTATTTT.

The genes are TRBV18 and TRBJ2-5, with 7 bases lining up with TRBD1. V shed 3 bases and J 2 bases; nucleotides not matched to a gene: 3. Looked up from germline, CDR1 is KGHSH and CDR2 is LQKENI. This CDR3 region has 14 residues. The chain's CDR3 is CASSPRQGQETQYF. CDR3 nucleotides: TGTGCCAGCTCACCTCGACAGGGTCAAGAGACCCAGTACTTC.

The V and J genes are TRBV7-2 and TRBJ2-1, with a weak D call TRBD1 (6 bases). The ends were cut back, 6 bases at V and 10 bases at J, with 13 bases in the middle. This CDR3 is 12 amino acids long. Germline V lookup: CDR1 SGHTA, CDR2 FQGNSA. The CDR3 reads CASRQDRIEQFF. The CDR3 DNA reads as TGTGCCAGCAGACAAGACAGGATAGAGCAGTTCTTC.

The rearrangement links TRBV2 to TRBJ1-2, with D hard to call. The CDR3 totals 13 residues. V was clipped by 4 bases and J by 3 bases, with 9 bases between them. CDR1 and CDR2 (germline): SNHLY, FYNNEI. The DNA of the CDR3 is TGTGCCAGCAGTGCCCAGTGGGACTATGGCTACACCTTC. As protein: CASSAQWDYGYTF.

V gene TRBV15 combines with J gene TRBJ2-5; no definite D call. Germline-derived CDR1 and CDR2 are LNHNV and YYDKDF (reference sequence). The CDR3 extends over 14 amino acids. The ends were cut back, 0 bases at V and 5 bases at J, with 10 bases in the middle. The CDR3 DNA is TGTGCCACCAGCAGAGATAAAGGGTGGGAGACCCAGTACTTC. Its translation is CATSRDKGWETQYF.

The chain has TRBV19 and TRBJ2-2; tentatively, D is TRBD2 (6 bases). This CDR3 has 14 residues. The germline V gene encodes CDR1 LNHDA and CDR2 SQIVND (reference sequence). Deletions cut 4 bases from V and 3 bases from J, with 9 bases between. The DNA of the CDR3 is TGTGCCAGTAGTAGCGGGATAGACACCGGGGAGCTGTTTTTT. Translation: CASSSGIDTGELFF.

The rearrangement links TRBV5-1 to TRBJ2-5; weak D call: TRBD1 (5 bases). Germline lookup yields CDR1 SGHRS and CDR2 YFSETQ. The ends were cut back, 1 base at V and 3 bases at J, with 7 bases in the middle. This CDR3 contains 13 residues. The CDR3 sequence is CASSLKQEETQYF. CDR3 in DNA: TGCGCCAGCAGCTTGAAACAGGAAGAGACCCAGTACTTC.

In this sample, this clone turned up a few times. This chain joins TRBV6-1 and TRBJ1-2; unclear D gene. There are 13 residues in the CDR3. Trimming stripped 0 bases from V and 9 bases from J, with 11 bases between. Per germline, CDR1 MNHNS and CDR2 SASEGT. CDR3 residues: CASSEAVGFRYTF. DNA of the CDR3: TGTGCCAGCAGTGAAGCGGTCGGGTTTCGCTACACCTTC.

This clone has just one count. The CDR3 sequence is CASSPKGQGIETQYF. In DNA, the CDR3 is TGTGCCAGCAGCCCCAAGGGTCAGGGGATTGAGACCCAGTACTTC. V gene TRBV5-4 combines with J gene TRBJ2-7; TRBD1 is a possible D gene (6 bases). The J call may be wrong; the DNA end is better matched by TRBJ2-5. Per the germline V gene, CDR1 is SGHNT and CDR2 is YYREEE (reference sequence). The CDR3 contains 15 residues.

This chain uses TRBV7-2 with TRBJ2-5; 8 bases agree with TRBD2. J gave up 8 bases and V 1 base, and 3 bases lay outside the gene matches. The germline V gene has CDR1 SGHTA and CDR2 FQGNSA. The CDR3 spans 13 residues. CDR3 amino acids: CASSLVREGTQYF. The CDR3 region has the DNA TGTGCCAGCAGCTTAGTCCGGGAGGGTACCCAGTACTTC.

The DNA for the CDR3 is TGTGCCAGCAGCTTATCCCCCGGACAGGGAGGCTATGGCTACACCTTC. The encoded protein is CASSLSPGQGGYGYTF. The chain employs TRBV7-3 and TRBJ1-2; 8 nucleotides agree with TRBD1. J was trimmed by 4 bases and V by 2 bases; bases with no gene match: 9. The CDR3 loop spans 16 amino acids. Germline V gene sequence: CDR1 SGHTA, CDR2 FQGTGA.